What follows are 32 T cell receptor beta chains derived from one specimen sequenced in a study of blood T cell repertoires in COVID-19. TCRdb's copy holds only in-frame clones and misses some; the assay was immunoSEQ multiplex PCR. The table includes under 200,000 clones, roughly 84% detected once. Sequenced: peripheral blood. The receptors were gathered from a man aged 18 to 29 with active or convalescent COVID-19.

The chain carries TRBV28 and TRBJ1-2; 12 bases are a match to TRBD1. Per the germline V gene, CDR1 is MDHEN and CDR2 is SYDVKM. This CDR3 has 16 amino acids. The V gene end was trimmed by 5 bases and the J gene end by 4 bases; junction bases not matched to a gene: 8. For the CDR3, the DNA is TGTGCCAGCAGTCAAGCCGGGACAGGGGGCCTCTATGGCTACACCTTC. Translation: CASSQAGTGGLYGYTF.

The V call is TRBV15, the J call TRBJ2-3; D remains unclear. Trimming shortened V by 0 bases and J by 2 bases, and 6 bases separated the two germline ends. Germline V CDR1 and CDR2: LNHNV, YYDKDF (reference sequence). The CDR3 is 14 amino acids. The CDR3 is CATSRDPNTDTQYF. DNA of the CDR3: TGTGCCACCAGCAGAGACCCAAACACAGATACGCAGTATTTT.

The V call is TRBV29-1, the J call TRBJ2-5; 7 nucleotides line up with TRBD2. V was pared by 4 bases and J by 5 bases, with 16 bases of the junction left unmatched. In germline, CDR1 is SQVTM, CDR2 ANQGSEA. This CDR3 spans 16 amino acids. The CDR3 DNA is TGCAGCGTTGTTGGCGGGAGAGGAGACCTGGGGGAGACCCAGTACTTC. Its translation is CSVVGGRGDLGETQYF. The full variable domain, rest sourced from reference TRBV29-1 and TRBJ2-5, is SAVISQKPSRDICQRGTSLTIQCQVDSQVTMMFWYRQQPGQSLTLIATANQGSEATYESGFVIDKFPISRPNLTFSTLTVSNMSPEDSSIYLCSVVGGRGDLGETQYFGPGTRLLVL.

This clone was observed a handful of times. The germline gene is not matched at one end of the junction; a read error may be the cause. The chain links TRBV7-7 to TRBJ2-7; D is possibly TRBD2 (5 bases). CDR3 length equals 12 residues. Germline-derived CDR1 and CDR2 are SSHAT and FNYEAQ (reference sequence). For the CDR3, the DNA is TGTGCTAGCAGTTCCACTAGCTACGAGCAGTACTTC. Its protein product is CASSSTSYEQYF.

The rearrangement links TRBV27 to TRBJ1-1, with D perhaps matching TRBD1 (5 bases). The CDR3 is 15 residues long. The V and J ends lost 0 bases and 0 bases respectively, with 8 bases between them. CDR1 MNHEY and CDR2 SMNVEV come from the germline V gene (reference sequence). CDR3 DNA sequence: TGTGCCAGCAGTTTATCGCAGGGCTTGAACACTGAAGCTTTCTTT. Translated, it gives CASSLSQGLNTEAFF.

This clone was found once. This CDR3 reads CASSLARGREKLFF. CDR3 sequence (DNA): TGTGCCAGCAGTTTAGCCAGGGGAAGGGAAAAACTGTTTTTT. V usage is TRBV28 and J usage is TRBJ1-4, with a tentative D call TRBD1 (6 bases). Deletions cut 2 bases from V and 8 bases from J, with 12 bases between. The germline V gene encodes CDR1 MDHEN and CDR2 SYDVKM. This CDR3 spans 14 amino acids.

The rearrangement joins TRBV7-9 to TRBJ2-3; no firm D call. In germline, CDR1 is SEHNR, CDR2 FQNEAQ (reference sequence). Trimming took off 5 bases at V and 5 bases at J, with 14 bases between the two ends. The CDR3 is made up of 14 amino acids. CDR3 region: CASSPTGRVDTQYF. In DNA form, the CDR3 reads TGTGCCAGCAGCCCGACCGGTCGGGTAGATACGCAGTATTTT.

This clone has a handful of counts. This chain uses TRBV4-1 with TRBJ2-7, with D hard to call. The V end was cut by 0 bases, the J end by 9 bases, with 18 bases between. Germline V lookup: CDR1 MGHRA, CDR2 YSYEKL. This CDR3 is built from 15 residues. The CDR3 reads CASSQDPRNSLTQYF. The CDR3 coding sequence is TGCGCCAGCAGCCAAGATCCGAGGAACTCCCTCACGCAGTACTTC.

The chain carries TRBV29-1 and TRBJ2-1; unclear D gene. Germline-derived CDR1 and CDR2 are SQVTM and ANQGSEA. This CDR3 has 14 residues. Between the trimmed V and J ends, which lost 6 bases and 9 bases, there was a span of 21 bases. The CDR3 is CSVDAAARPIEQFF. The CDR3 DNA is TGCAGCGTAGATGCGGCGGCCCGGCCAATTGAGCAGTTCTTC.

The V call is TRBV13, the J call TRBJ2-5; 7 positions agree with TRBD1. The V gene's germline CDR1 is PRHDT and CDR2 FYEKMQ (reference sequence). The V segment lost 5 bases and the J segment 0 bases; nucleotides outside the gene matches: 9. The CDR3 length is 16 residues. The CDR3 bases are TGTGCCAGCAGCCCAGGGACAGCCGTGAACCAAGAGACCCAGTACTTC. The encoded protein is CASSPGTAVNQETQYF. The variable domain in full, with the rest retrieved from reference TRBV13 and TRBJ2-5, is AAGVIQSPRHLIKEKRETATLKCYPIPRHDTVYWYQQGPGQDPQFLISFYEKMQSDKGSIPDRFSAQQFSDYHSELNMSSLELGDSALYFCASSPGTAVNQETQYFGPGTRLLVL.

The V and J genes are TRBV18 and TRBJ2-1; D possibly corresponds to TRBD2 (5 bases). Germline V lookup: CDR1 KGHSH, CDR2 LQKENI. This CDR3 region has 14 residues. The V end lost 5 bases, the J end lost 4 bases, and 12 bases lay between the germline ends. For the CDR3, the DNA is TGTGCCAGCTCAGAGTATCGGGGTTACAATGAGCAGTTCTTC. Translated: CASSEYRGYNEQFF. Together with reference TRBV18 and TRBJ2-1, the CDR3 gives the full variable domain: NAGVMQNPRHLVRRRGQEARLRCSPMKGHSHVYWYRQLPEEGLKFMVYLQKENIIDESGMPKERFSAEFPKEGPSILRIQQVVRGDSAAYFCASSEYRGYNEQFFGPGTRLTVL.

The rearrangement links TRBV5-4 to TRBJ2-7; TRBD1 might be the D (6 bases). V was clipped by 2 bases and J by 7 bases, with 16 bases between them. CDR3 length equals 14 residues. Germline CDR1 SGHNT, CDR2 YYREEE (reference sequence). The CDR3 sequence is CASSLAGALGEQYF. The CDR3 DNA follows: TGTGCCAGCAGCTTAGCAGGGGCTTTAGGGGAGCAGTACTTC.

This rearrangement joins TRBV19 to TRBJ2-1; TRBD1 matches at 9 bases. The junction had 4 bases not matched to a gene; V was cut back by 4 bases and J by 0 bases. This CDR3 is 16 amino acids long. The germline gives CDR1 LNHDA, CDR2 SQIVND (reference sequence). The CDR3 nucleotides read TGTGCCAGTAGTAAGGACAGGGGCGGCTCCTACAATGAGCAGTTCTTC. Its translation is CASSKDRGGSYNEQFF.

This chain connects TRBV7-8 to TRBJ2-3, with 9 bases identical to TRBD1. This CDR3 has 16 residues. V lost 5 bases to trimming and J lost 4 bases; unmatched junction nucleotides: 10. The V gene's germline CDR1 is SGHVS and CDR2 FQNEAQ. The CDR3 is CASSDRGTGGSDTQYF. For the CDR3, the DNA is TGTGCCAGCAGCGATCGGGGAACAGGGGGCTCAGATACGCAGTATTTT.

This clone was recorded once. The CDR3 DNA is TGTGCCAGCGGACTACAGGGGAATCAGCCCCAGCATTTT. Amino acid sequence: CASGLQGNQPQHF. V is TRBV7-2 and J is TRBJ1-5; 7 positions match TRBD1. With V trimmed by 8 bases and J by 4 bases, 5 bases remained unmatched. Germline CDR1 SGHTA, CDR2 FQGNSA. CDR3 size: 13 residues.

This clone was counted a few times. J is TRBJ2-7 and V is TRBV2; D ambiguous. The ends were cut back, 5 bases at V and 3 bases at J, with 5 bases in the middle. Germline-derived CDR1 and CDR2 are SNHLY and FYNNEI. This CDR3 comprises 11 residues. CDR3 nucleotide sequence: TGTGCCAGCAGTATTAACTACGAGCAGTACTTC. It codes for CASSINYEQYF.

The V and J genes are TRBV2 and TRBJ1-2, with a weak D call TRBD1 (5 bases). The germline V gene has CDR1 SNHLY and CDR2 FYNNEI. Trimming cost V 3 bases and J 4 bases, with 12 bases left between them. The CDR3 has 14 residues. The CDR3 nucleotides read TGTGCCAGCAGTGACGACAGAATCTTCTATGGCTACACCTTC. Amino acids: CASSDDRIFYGYTF.

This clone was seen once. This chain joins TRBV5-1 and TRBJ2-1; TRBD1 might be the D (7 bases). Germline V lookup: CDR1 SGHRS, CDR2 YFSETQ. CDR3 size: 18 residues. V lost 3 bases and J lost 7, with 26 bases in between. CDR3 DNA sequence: TGCGCCAGCAGCTCGGAGGGCTCACACAGGGGCGGGTGGAATGAGCAGTTCTTC. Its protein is CASSSEGSHRGGWNEQFF.

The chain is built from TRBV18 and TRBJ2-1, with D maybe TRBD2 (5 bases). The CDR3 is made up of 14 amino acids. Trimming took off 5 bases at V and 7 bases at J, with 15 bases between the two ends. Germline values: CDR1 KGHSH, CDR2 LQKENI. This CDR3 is CASSSVQEANEQFF. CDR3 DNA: TGTGCCAGCTCATCAGTTCAGGAGGCAAATGAGCAGTTCTTC. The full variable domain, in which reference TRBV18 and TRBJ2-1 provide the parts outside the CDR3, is NAGVMQNPRHLVRRRGQEARLRCSPMKGHSHVYWYRQLPEEGLKFMVYLQKENIIDESGMPKERFSAEFPKEGPSILRIQQVVRGDSAAYFCASSSVQEANEQFFGPGTRLTVL.

CDR3 amino acids: CASSLDVREETQYF. CDR3 coding DNA: TGTGCCAGCAGCTTGGACGTCAGGGAAGAGACCCAGTACTTC. This chain connects TRBV5-6 to TRBJ2-5, with a tentative D call TRBD1 (5 bases). There are 14 residues in the CDR3. CDR1 and CDR2 from the germline V gene are SGHDT and YYEEEE. V was shortened by 0 bases and J by 3 bases, with 9 bases between the two germline ends.

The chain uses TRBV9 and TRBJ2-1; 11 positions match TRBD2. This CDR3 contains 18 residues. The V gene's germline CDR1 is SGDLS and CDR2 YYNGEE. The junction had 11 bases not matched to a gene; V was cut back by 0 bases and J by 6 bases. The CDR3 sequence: CASSVEIAGGPVGNEQFF. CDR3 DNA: TGTGCCAGCAGCGTAGAGATAGCGGGAGGGCCGGTCGGCAATGAGCAGTTCTTC.

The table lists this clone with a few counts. The CDR3 nucleotides are TGTGCCAGCAGCCCGGAAGGGACAGCAACCTACGAGCAGTACTTC. It yields the protein CASSPEGTATYEQYF. The rearrangement joins TRBV3-1 (or the pseudogene TRBV3-2) to TRBJ2-7; 7 bases fit TRBD1. Germline CDR1 and CDR2: LGHDT and YNNKEL (reference sequence). This CDR3 contains 15 residues. The trim removed 4 bases at V and 2 bases at J, leaving 8 bases unmatched.

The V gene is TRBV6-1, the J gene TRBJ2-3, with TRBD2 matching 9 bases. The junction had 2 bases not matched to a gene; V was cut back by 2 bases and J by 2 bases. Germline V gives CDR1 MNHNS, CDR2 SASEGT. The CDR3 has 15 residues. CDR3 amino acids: CASSELAGHTDTQYF. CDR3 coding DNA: TGTGCCAGCAGTGAACTAGCGGGACACACAGATACGCAGTATTTT.

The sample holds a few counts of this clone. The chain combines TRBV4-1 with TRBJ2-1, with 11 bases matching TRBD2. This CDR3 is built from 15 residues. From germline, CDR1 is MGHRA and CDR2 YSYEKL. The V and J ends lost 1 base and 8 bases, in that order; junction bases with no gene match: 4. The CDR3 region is CASSQVSGGGDEQFF. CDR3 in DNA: TGCGCCAGCAGCCAAGTTAGCGGGGGGGGCGATGAGCAGTTCTTC.

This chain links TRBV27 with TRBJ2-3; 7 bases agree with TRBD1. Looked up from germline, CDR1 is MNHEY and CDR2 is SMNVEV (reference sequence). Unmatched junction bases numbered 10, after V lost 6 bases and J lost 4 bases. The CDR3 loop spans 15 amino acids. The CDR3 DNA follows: TGTGCCAGCAGCCATAGACAGGGTTTTGCAGATACGCAGTATTTT. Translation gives CASSHRQGFADTQYF.

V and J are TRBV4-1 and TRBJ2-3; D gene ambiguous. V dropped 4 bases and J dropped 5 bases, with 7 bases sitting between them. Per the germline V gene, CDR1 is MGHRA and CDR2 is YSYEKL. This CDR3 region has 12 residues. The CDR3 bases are TGCGCCAGCAGCCCGAGAGGAGATACGCAGTATTTT. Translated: CASSPRGDTQYF.

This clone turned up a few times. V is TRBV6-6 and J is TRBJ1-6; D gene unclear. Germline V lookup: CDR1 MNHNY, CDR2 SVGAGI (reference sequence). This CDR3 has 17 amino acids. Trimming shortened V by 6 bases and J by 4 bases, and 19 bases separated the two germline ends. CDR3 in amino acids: CASSRDPLTAYNSPLHF. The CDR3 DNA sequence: TGTGCCAGCAGCCGAGATCCACTCACTGCTTATAATTCACCCCTCCACTTT.

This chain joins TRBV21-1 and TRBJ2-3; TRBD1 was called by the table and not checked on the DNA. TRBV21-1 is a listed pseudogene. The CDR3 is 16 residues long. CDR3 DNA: TGTGCCAGCAGCGCACCGGGACAGGGAGGCACAGATACGCAGTATTTT. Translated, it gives CASSAPGQGGTDTQYF.

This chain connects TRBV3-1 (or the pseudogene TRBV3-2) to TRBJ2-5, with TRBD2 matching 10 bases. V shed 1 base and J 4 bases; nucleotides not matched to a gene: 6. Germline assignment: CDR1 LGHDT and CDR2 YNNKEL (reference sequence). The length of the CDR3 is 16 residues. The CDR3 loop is CASSQVLLAGTETQYF. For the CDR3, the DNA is TGTGCCAGCAGCCAAGTCTTACTAGCGGGAACAGAGACCCAGTACTTC.

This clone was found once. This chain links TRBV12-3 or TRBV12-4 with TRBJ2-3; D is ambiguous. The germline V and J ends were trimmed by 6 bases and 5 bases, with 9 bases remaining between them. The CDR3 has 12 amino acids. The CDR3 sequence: CASRREQDTQYF. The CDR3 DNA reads TGTGCCAGCAGGAGAGAGCAAGATACGCAGTATTTT.

The CDR3 spells CASSLGPGVRNEQFF. DNA of the CDR3: TGTGCCAGCAGCTTAGGCCCAGGGGTTCGGAATGAGCAGTTCTTC. The chain has TRBV7-2 and TRBJ2-1; tentatively, D is TRBD1 (6 bases). This CDR3 contains 15 residues. From germline, CDR1 is SGHTA and CDR2 FQGNSA. V was shortened by 1 base and J by 7 bases, with 14 bases between the two germline ends.

CDR3 coding DNA: TGCAGCGTTGATAGGCTAGCGGGGTCCTACGAGCAGTACTTC. Encoded protein: CSVDRLAGSYEQYF. The chain employs TRBV29-1 and TRBJ2-7, with TRBD2 matching over 9 bases. Trimming cost V 3 bases and J 1 base; bases outside gene matches: 4. The germline V gene encodes CDR1 SQVTM and CDR2 ANQGSEA. The CDR3 is made up of 14 amino acids.